This passage covers 29 T cell receptor beta chains from one sample sequenced in a study of OX40 agonist ivuxolimab in advanced cancers. The method was immunoSEQ multiplex PCR; TCRdb's version includes in-frame clones alone and lacks a portion of them. The profile shows 55,000 to 85,000 clones, about 80% of them singletons. The starting material was CD4+ or CD8+ T cells sorted from blood, obtained in a trial of the OX40 agonist ivuxolimab. These receptors originate from an adult with an advanced solid tumor such as melanoma, head and neck, liver or kidney cancer.

The chain couples TRBV12-2 to TRBJ1-1; TRBD1, the table's D call, lacks a check against the DNA. TRBV12-2 is termed a pseudogene. CDR3 length: 16 residues. This CDR3 is CASRLGSGTENTEAFF. The DNA of the CDR3 is TGTGCAAGTCGCCTCGGATCCGGGACAGAGAACACTGAAGCTTTCTTT.

This sequence joins TRBV5-1 and TRBJ2-2, with D uncertain. This CDR3 has 14 amino acids. The V gene's germline CDR1 is SGHRS and CDR2 YFSETQ. The V and J ends lost 2 bases and 1 base respectively, with 6 bases between them. This chain's CDR3 is CASSFLLNTGELFF. The DNA for the CDR3 is TGCGCCAGCAGCTTTCTACTGAACACCGGGGAGCTGTTTTTT. Full variable domain (outside the CDR3, taken from reference TRBV5-1 and TRBJ2-2): KAGVTQTPRYLIKTRGQQVTLSCSPISGHRSVSWYQQTPGQGLQFLFEYFSETQRNKGNFPGRFSGRQFSNSRSEMNVSTLELGDSALYLCASSFLLNTGELFFGEGSRLTVL.

The CDR3 DNA sequence: TGTGCCAGCAGTTACTCGATTGGGGACTATGGCTACACCTTC. It is translated as CASSYSIGDYGYTF. The genes are TRBV6-6 and TRBJ1-2; D is undetermined. V lost 0 bases and J lost 3, with 8 bases in between. The CDR3 runs 14 residues. Germline V gene lookup returns CDR1 MNHNY and CDR2 SVGAGI (reference sequence).

The chain is built from TRBV19 and TRBJ1-2; the D is unclear. The V end lost 9 bases, the J end lost 4 bases, and 9 bases lay between the germline ends. The CDR3 covers 11 residues. Germline values: CDR1 LNHDA, CDR2 SQIVND (reference sequence). The CDR3 reads CASQSVYGYTF. The CDR3 DNA reads as TGTGCCAGCCAAAGCGTCTATGGCTACACCTTC. Drawing the rest from reference TRBV19 and TRBJ1-2, the complete variable domain is DGGITQSPKYLFRKEGQNVTLSCEQNLNHDAMYWYRQDPGQGLRLIYYSQIVNDFQKGDIAEGYSVSREKKESFPLTVTSAQKNPTAFYLCASQSVYGYTFGSGTRLTVV.

The V gene is TRBV11-1, the J gene TRBJ2-5; possibly TRBD1 for D (5 bases). This CDR3 comprises 15 residues. V was shortened by 2 bases and J by 4 bases, with 14 bases between the two germline ends. The germline CDR1 and CDR2 sequences are SGHAT and FQDESV (reference sequence). CDR3 nucleotides: TGTGCCAGCAGCTTAATTTCAGGGAACCCAGAGACCCAGTACTTC. Translation gives CASSLISGNPETQYF.

This sequence joins TRBV15 and TRBJ1-6; tentatively, D is TRBD1 (5 bases). V shed 0 bases and J shed 10 bases, with 10 bases lying between them. This CDR3 is 14 amino acids long. Germline V gene sequence: CDR1 LNHNV, CDR2 YYDKDF (reference sequence). CDR3 sequence (DNA): TGTGCCACCAGCAGAGATGGGGGAGGATCACCCCTCCACTTT. It is translated as CATSRDGGGSPLHF.

This rearrangement joins TRBV6-5 to TRBJ2-2; D remains unclear. V was shortened by 8 bases and J by 2 bases, with 9 bases between the two germline ends. The CDR3 consists of 13 residues. Germline V gives CDR1 MNHEY, CDR2 SVGAGI. This chain's CDR3 is CASEEENTGELFF. DNA for the CDR3: TGTGCCAGCGAAGAGGAAAACACCGGGGAGCTGTTTTTT.

This chain joins TRBV2 and TRBJ1-2; 8 positions match TRBD1. CDR1 and CDR2 (germline): SNHLY, FYNNEI. This CDR3 contains 12 residues. V was pared by 4 bases and J by 14 bases, with 9 bases of the junction left unmatched. CDR3 bases: TGTGCCAGCAGTGCGGACAGGGAGCCATGGACCTTC. It is translated as CASSADREPWTF.

The chain joins TRBV10-2 to TRBJ2-3; no reliable D call. V dropped 4 bases and J dropped 1 base, with 12 bases sitting between them. There are 15 residues in the CDR3. CDR1 and CDR2 from the germline V gene are WSHSY and SAAADI. Here the CDR3 DNA reads TGCGCCAGCAGTGCCGGGTTCCGGGGCACAGATACGCAGTATTTT. Translating it yields CASSAGFRGTDTQYF.

The V call is TRBV11-1, the J call TRBJ1-1; D call uncertain. Between the trimmed V and J ends, which lost 1 base and 2 bases, there was a span of 5 bases. Germline assignment: CDR1 SGHAT and CDR2 FQDESV (reference sequence). The length of the CDR3 is 13 residues. The CDR3 region has the DNA TGTGCCAGCAGCTTAGGGGGTAACACTGAAGCTTTCTTT. Residues: CASSLGGNTEAFF.

The genes are TRBV2 and TRBJ2-2, with 12 bases lining up with TRBD2. V dropped 6 bases and J dropped 4; count of bases not matched to a gene: 3. The CDR3 runs to 15 residues. Germline lookup yields CDR1 SNHLY and CDR2 FYNNEI. The CDR3 region is CASRLAGGGTGELFF. CDR3 in DNA: TGTGCCAGCAGACTAGCGGGGGGCGGCACCGGGGAGCTGTTTTTT.

The chain carries TRBV4-1 and TRBJ1-2; 11 bases fit TRBD1. The CDR3 has 17 amino acids. After removal of 0 bases from V and 2 bases from J, the junction contained 5 bases not matched to a gene. Germline-derived CDR1 and CDR2 are MGHRA and YSYEKL. The CDR3 loop is CASSQEDRGLLNYGYTF. The CDR3 DNA sequence: TGCGCCAGCAGCCAAGAGGACAGGGGGCTTTTAAACTATGGCTACACCTTC.

The rearrangement joins TRBV29-1 to TRBJ2-5; D possibly corresponds to TRBD1 (5 bases). CDR1 and CDR2 from the germline V gene are SQVTM and ANQGSEA. The CDR3 extends over 12 amino acids. V dropped 2 bases and J dropped 5 bases, with 9 bases sitting between them. Written as DNA, the CDR3 is TGCAGCGTTGAACAGGGTCTGGAGACCCAGTACTTC. It encodes CSVEQGLETQYF.

CDR3 in DNA: TGTGCCAGCGGGCCGACAGGTGGGGAGCAGTTCTTC. It translates to CASGPTGGEQFF. The rearrangement uses TRBV6-4 and TRBJ2-1; tentatively, D is TRBD1 (6 bases). The V gene lost 8 bases and the J gene lost 10 bases, with 15 bases spanning the gap. This CDR3 comprises 12 residues. Germline CDR1 reads MRHNA; CDR2 reads SNTAGT.

Details on this clone: The sample contains more than one DNA sequence encoding this CDR3. The gene calls are TRBV2 and TRBJ2-4; unclear D gene. Trimming shortened V by 3 bases and J by 0 bases, and 6 bases separated the two germline ends. Germline V gene sequence: CDR1 SNHLY, CDR2 FYNNEI. The CDR3 is made up of 14 amino acids. The CDR3 here is CASSEELAKNIQYF. DNA of the CDR3: TGTGCCAGCAGTGAGGAGCTAGCCAAAAACATTCAGTACTTC.

The rearrangement links TRBV5-5 to TRBJ1-1; D gene unclear. The CDR3 extends over 12 amino acids. Trimming shortened V by 1 base and J by 4 bases, and 5 bases separated the two germline ends. Germline V gene data show CDR1 as SGHKS and CDR2 as YYEKEE (reference sequence). The CDR3 DNA reads TGTGCCAGCAGCTTGAAGGGCACTGAAGCTTTCTTT. Translated: CASSLKGTEAFF. Full variable domain (remainder filled in from reference TRBV5-5 and TRBJ1-1): DAGVTQSPTHLIKTRGQQVTLRCSPISGHKSVSWYQQVLGQGPQFIFQYYEKEERGRGNFPDRFSARQFPNYSSELNVNALLLGDSALYLCASSLKGTEAFFGQGTRLTVV.

The genes are TRBV30 and TRBJ1-4; D unresolved. Trimming stripped 3 bases from V and 5 bases from J, with 7 bases between. The CDR3 runs 12 residues. Per germline, CDR1 GTSNPN and CDR2 SVGIG (reference sequence). DNA for the CDR3: TGTGCCTGGAGCCGGTTGAATGAAAAACTGTTTTTT. The encoded protein is CAWSRLNEKLFF.

This chain links TRBV5-6 with TRBJ1-2; the D is unclear. Trimming took 0 bases from V and 6 from J, leaving 12 bases between them. The CDR3 consists of 14 residues. CDR1 is SGHDT and CDR2 is YYEEEE in the germline V gene. The CDR3 DNA follows: TGTGCCAGCAGCTTGGACGGCAAAGTGGATGGCTACACCTTC. It yields the protein CASSLDGKVDGYTF. Filled out from reference TRBV5-6 and TRBJ1-2, the complete variable domain reads DAGVTQSPTHLIKTRGQQVTLRCSPKSGHDTVSWYQQALGQGPQFIFQYYEEEERQRGNFPDRFSGHQFPNYSSELNVNALLLGDSALYLCASSLDGKVDGYTFGSGTRLTVV.

This clone appeared a few times. This rearrangement joins TRBV12-2 to TRBJ2-5; TRBD2 is taken as the D call from the table, unchecked against the DNA. TRBV12-2 is an annotated pseudogene. CDR3 length equals 17 residues. CDR3 nucleotide sequence: TGTGCAAGTCGCTTAAGGGGTAGCGGGGGGGCCAGAGAGACCCAGTACTTC. Protein product: CASRLRGSGGARETQYF.

This clone was seen a handful of times. V and J are TRBV19 and TRBJ1-5, with no clear D. V lost 7 bases and J 0 bases, leaving 13 bases between the germline ends. Germline CDR1 LNHDA, CDR2 SQIVND (reference sequence). The CDR3 runs 15 residues. The CDR3 DNA follows: TGTGCCAGTACCTCCGGAGGGTATAGCAATCAGCCCCAGCATTTT. It is translated as CASTSGGYSNQPQHF.

The chain's CDR3 is CASSPGQFSSYNEQFF. As DNA, the CDR3 is TGCGCCAGCAGCCCTGGACAGTTTAGCTCCTACAATGAGCAGTTCTTC. The chain links TRBV5-1 to TRBJ2-1; tentative D call: TRBD1 (6 bases). In germline, CDR1 is SGHRS, CDR2 YFSETQ. This CDR3 is 16 amino acids long. V lost 4 bases, J lost 0 bases, and 14 bases lay in between.

The CDR3 nucleotides are TGTGCCAGCAGCTTAGATAACAGGGGTGTCACTGAAGCTTTCTTT. Its protein is CASSLDNRGVTEAFF. The chain has TRBV7-8 and TRBJ1-1, with TRBD1 matching 7 bases. The ends lost 1 base at V and 4 bases at J; junction bases unmatched: 6. CDR3 size: 15 residues. Germline loops: CDR1 SGHVS, CDR2 FQNEAQ.

This clone has a handful of counts. The chain links TRBV14 to TRBJ2-3; the match to TRBD1 covers 7 bases. J lost 0 bases, V lost 1 base, and 10 bases had no gene match. CDR1 and CDR2 from the germline V gene are SGHDN and FVKESK. The CDR3 consists of 18 residues. The DNA of the CDR3 is TGTGCCAGCAGCCAAGTCCCGTTTGGGACAGCTAGCACAGATACGCAGTATTTT. This translates into CASSQVPFGTASTDTQYF.

The V call is TRBV7-2, the J call TRBJ2-3; 13 bases map to TRBD2. The CDR3 is made up of 17 amino acids. From germline, CDR1 is SGHTA and CDR2 FQGNSA. Unmatched junction bases numbered 13, after V lost 5 bases and J lost 8 bases. The CDR3 DNA is TGTGCCAGCAGCCTCCGGACTAGCGGGGGTATAATGCGTACGCAGTATTTT. As protein: CASSLRTSGGIMRTQYF.

The chain carries TRBV6-1 and TRBJ2-3, with D perhaps matching TRBD1 or TRBD2 (5 bases each). CDR1 MNHNS and CDR2 SASEGT come from the germline V gene. CDR3 length: 15 residues. The ends were cut back, 6 bases at V and 3 bases at J, with 16 bases in the middle. The CDR3 reads CASRPTVGSTDTQYF. CDR3 sequence (DNA): TGTGCCAGCAGACCGACAGTTGGGAGTACAGATACGCAGTATTTT.

The genes are TRBV6-1 and TRBJ2-3; D gene ambiguous. The germline CDR1 and CDR2 sequences are MNHNS and SASEGT. The V and J ends lost 5 bases and 4 bases respectively, with 7 bases between them. The CDR3 length is 12 residues. The chain's CDR3 is CASSYVADTQYF. The CDR3 DNA reads as TGTGCCAGCAGTTATGTGGCAGATACGCAGTATTTT.

The chain links TRBV9 to TRBJ2-3, with 10 nucleotides matching TRBD2. Losses at the gene ends were 1 base for V and 4 bases for J; bases not matched to a gene: 6. This CDR3 is built from 16 residues. Germline V CDR1 and CDR2: SGDLS, YYNGEE. The CDR3 is CASSVFGSGGSDTQYF. In DNA, the CDR3 is TGTGCCAGCAGCGTATTCGGTAGCGGGGGGTCAGATACGCAGTATTTT.

This chain joins TRBV30 and TRBJ2-7; 7 bases match TRBD1. This CDR3 has 17 amino acids. Unmatched junction bases numbered 13, after V lost 2 bases and J lost 0 bases. CDR1 GTSNPN and CDR2 SVGIG come from the germline V gene (reference sequence). DNA for the CDR3: TGTGCCTGGAGTCCACGGGGCAGGACAGGCTTCTCCTACGAGCAGTACTTC. It codes for CAWSPRGRTGFSYEQYF. Complete variable domain (other parts from reference TRBV30 and TRBJ2-7): SQTIHQWPATLVQPVGSPLSLECTVEGTSNPNLYWYRQAAGRGLQLLFYSVGIGQISSEVPQNLSASRPQDRQFILSSKKLLLSDSGFYLCAWSPRGRTGFSYEQYFGPGTRLTVT.

The CDR3 DNA reads TGTGCCAGCAGCTTGGGCAGGTCCGTGGGTTCACCCCTCCACTTT. It is translated as CASSLGRSVGSPLHF. This chain links TRBV5-4 with TRBJ1-6; D remains unclear. CDR1 is SGHNT, CDR2 YYREEE, per germline (reference sequence). The length of the CDR3 is 15 residues. Trimming took off 0 bases at V and 9 bases at J, with 13 bases between the two ends.